This T cell receptor beta chain comes out of a study of OX40 agonist ivuxolimab in advanced cancers. This CDR3 region has 16 residues. Germline V gene lookup returns CDR1 SGHAT and CDR2 FQNNGV. V lost 5 bases and J 1 base, leaving 16 bases between the germline ends. Measured with immunoSEQ multiplex PCR; TCRdb has only the in-frame clones, and not every one. This table holds around 64,000 clones, about four fifths found once. This rearrangement joins TRBV11-2 to TRBJ2-3; possibly TRBD2 for D (5 bases). Sequenced material: CD4+ or CD8+ T cells sorted from blood, taken in a trial of the OX40 agonist ivuxolimab. The TCR was taken from an adult with an advanced solid tumor such as melanoma, head and neck, liver or kidney cancer. CDR3 nucleotide sequence: TGTGCCAGCAGCCTCGACTACCTGGTAGGCACAGATACGCAGTATTTT. Amino acid sequence: CASSLDYLVGTDTQYF.